This TCR beta chain emerged from a study of OX40 agonist ivuxolimab in advanced cancers. Study-wide context: Patients took ivuxolimab, an agonistic anti-OX40 (CD134) antibody.

As regards this clone: Its antigen is unknown.

Study-level findings and limits: Certain nonresponders likewise exhibited a low normalized T-cell clonal expansion. The 0.1-3.0 mg/kg partial responders had among the lowest clonal expansion.

Assay: immunoSEQ multiplex PCR; the TCRdb copy retains only in-frame clones and omits some. The data show about 61,000 clones, around 92% seen once. CDR3 size: 15 residues. V was clipped by 2 bases and J by 6 bases, with 14 bases between them. Germline V gene data show CDR1 as KGHSH and CDR2 as LQKENI. Material: CD4+ or CD8+ T cells sorted from blood, obtained in a trial of the OX40 agonist ivuxolimab. This sequence was found in an adult with an advanced solid tumor such as melanoma, head and neck, liver or kidney cancer. The chain recombines TRBV18 with TRBJ1-3; D might be TRBD1 (5 bases). DNA of the CDR3: TGTGCCAGCTCACCAACGCTAGGCAGGGAAAACACCATATATTTT. It encodes CASSPTLGRENTIYF.